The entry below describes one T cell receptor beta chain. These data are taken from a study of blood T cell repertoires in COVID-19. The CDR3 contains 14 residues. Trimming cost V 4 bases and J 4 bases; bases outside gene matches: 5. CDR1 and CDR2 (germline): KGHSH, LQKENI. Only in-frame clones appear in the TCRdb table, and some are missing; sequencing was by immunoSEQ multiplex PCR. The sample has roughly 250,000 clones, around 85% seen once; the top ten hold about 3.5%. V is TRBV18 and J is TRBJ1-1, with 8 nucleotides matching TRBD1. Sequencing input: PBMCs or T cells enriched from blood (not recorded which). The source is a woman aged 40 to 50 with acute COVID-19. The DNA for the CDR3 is TGTGCCAGCTCACACGACAGGGGAAGCACTGAAGCTTTCTTT. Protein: CASSHDRGSTEAFF. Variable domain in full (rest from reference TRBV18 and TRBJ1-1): NAGVMQNPRHLVRRRGQEARLRCSPMKGHSHVYWYRQLPEEGLKFMVYLQKENIIDESGMPKERFSAEFPKEGPSILRIQQVVRGDSAAYFCASSHDRGSTEAFFGQGTRLTVV.